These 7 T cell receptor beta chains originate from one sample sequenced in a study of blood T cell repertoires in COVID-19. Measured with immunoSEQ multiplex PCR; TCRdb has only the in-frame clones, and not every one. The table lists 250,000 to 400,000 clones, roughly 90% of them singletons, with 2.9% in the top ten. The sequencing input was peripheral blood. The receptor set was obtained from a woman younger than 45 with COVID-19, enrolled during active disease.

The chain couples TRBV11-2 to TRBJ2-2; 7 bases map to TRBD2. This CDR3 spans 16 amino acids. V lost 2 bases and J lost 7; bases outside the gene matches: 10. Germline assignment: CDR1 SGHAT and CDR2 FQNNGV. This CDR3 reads CASSLSGTMYVGELFF. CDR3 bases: TGTGCCAGCAGCTTATCAGGGACTATGTATGTCGGGGAGCTGTTTTTT.

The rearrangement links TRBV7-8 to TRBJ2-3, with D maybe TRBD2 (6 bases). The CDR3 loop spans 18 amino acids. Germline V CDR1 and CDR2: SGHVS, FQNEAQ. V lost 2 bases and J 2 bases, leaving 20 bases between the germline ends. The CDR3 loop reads CASSLPEGLGPYTDTQYF. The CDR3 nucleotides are TGTGCCAGCAGCTTACCTGAGGGACTGGGGCCTTACACAGATACGCAGTATTTT.

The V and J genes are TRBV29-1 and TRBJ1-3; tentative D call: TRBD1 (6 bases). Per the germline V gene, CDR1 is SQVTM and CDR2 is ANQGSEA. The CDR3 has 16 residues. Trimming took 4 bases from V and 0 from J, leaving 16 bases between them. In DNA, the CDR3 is TGCAGCGTTGCTGGGGGGGCCGGGACCTCTGGAAACACCATATATTTT. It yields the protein CSVAGGAGTSGNTIYF.

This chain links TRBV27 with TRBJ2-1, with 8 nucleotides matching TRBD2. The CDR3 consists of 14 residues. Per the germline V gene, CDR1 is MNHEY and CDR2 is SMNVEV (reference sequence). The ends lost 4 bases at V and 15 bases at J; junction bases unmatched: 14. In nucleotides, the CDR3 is TGTGCCAGCAGTTCCCGCTTGGGGCTAGCGGGCATGTTCTTC. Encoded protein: CASSSRLGLAGMFF.

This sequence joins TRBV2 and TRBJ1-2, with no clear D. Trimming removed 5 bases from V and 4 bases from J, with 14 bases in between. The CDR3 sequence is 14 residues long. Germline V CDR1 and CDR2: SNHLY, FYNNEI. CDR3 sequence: CASSLEEVSYGYTF. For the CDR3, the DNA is TGTGCCAGCAGTTTGGAGGAAGTATCCTATGGCTACACCTTC.

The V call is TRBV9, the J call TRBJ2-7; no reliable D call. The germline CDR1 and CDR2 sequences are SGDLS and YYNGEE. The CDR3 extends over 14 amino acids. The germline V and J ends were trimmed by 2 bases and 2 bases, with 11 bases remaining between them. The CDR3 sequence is CASSVGIQPYEQYF. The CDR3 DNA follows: TGTGCCAGCAGCGTTGGTATACAGCCCTACGAGCAGTACTTC.

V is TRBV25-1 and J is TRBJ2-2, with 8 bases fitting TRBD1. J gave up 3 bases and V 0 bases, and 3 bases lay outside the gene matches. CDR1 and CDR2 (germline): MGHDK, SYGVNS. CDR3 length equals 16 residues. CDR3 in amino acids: CASSEYGTGYTGELFF. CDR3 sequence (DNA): TGTGCCAGCAGTGAATATGGGACAGGATACACCGGGGAGCTGTTTTTT. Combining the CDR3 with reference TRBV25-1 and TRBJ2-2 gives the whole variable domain EADIYQTPRYLVIGTGKKITLECSQTMGHDKMYWYQQDPGMELHLIHYSYGVNSTEKGDLSSESTVSRIRTEHFPLTLESARPSHTSQYLCASSEYGTGYTGELFFGEGSRLTVL.